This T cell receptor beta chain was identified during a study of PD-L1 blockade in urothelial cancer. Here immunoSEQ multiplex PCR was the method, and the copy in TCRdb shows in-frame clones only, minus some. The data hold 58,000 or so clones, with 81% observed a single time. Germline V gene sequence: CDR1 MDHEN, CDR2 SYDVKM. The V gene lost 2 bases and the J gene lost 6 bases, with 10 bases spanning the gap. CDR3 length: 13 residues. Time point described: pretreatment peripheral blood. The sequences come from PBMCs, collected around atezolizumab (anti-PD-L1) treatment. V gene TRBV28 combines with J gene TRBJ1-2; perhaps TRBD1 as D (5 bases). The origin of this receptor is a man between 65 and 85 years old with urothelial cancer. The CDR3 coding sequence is TGTGCCAGCAGTTTAGCAGGGAGGGATGGCTACACCTTC. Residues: CASSLAGRDGYTF.